This paragraph covers one T cell receptor (beta chain) sequence. The antigen is undetermined. Trimming removed 4 bases at V and 4 bases at J, with 9 bases between. The germline CDR1 and CDR2 sequences are GTSNPN and SVGIG (reference sequence). The CDR3 runs to 12 residues. The data were obtained in a study of T cells in Graves' hyperthyroidism and ophthalmopathy. Findings and limits, study-wide: Most clonotypes expanded in the thyroid (above 0.001) were also present in blood.

It was RNA transcripts that yielded the amplified TCR beta CDR3 regions. Primed by the HTBI set, a first-round RT-PCR was run on the TCR CDR3. TCRdb called the multiplex PCR reads again in MiXCR, with one record for every CDR3 protein. The sample comprises about 150,000 distinct CDR3 sequences, less than 25% of which are singletons, and 67% rests with the top ten. The study left out patients who had uncontrolled infection, other autoimmune disease, pregnancy or lactation. Together with thyroid ultrasound, orbital computed tomography, serum thyroxine and TRAb, clinical symptoms were used for diagnoses. Fresh peripheral blood, 7.5 to 10 ml of it, supplied the PBMCs.

V is TRBV30 and J is TRBJ2-3, with D possibly being TRBD2 (5 bases). The sample taken for sequencing was blood. The source of this sequence is a woman aged 45-65 years with Graves' hyperthyroidism that later progressed to Graves' ophthalmopathy. The CDR3 DNA reads TGTGCCTGGAAGTTGCGGGCAGATACGCAGTATTTT. Translation gives CAWKLRADTQYF.